The present entry profiles one T cell receptor (beta chain) with its context. Its cognate antigen is unknown. Semi-nested PCR with Nested Universal Primer A followed constant-region reverse priming of full-length variable regions. One entry per CDR3 protein, called by TCRdb with MiXCR from the 5' RACE reads. The profile shows about 43,000 distinct CDR3 sequences, 20% to 25% of them singletons. Notes on the study in general: The larger cohort examined one V-J beta rearrangement, not whole repertoires. Tumor memory CD4+ T cell TCR gene usage was found to cluster with blood and lymph node memory CD4+ cells and with lymph node naive CD4+ cells.

Tregs were sorted as CD4+CD25+CD127-/low cells. The origin of this receptor is a female donor with breast cancer. What was sequenced was Tregs sorted from a lymph node.

CDR3: CASSSHRATSAPYNEQFF. CDR3 nucleotide sequence: TGTGCCAGCAGTTCCCACCGGGCCACTAGCGCGCCCTACAATGAGCAGTTCTTC. The chain has TRBV6-2 or TRBV6-3 and TRBJ2-1; 7 bases fit TRBD2. The V segment lost 4 bases and the J segment 2 bases; nucleotides outside the gene matches: 14. The CDR3 is made up of 18 amino acids. Germline CDR1 reads MNHEY; CDR2 reads SVGEGT.